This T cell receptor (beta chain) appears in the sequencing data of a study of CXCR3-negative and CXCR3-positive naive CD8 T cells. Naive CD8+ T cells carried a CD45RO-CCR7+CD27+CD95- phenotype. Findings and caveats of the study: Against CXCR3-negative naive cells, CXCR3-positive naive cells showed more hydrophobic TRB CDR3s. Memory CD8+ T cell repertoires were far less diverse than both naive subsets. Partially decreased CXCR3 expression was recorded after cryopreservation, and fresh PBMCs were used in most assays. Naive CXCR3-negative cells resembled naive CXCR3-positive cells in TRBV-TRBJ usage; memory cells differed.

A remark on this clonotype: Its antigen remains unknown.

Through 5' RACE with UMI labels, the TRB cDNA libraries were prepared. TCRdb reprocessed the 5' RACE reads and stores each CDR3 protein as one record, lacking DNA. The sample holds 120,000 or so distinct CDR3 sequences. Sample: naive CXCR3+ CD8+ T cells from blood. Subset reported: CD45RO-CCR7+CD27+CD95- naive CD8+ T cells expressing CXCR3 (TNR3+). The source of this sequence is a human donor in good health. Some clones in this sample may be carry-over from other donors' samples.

CDR3 residues: CSVPISGRLGNEQFF. This chain uses TRBV29-1 with TRBJ2-1; no DNA is available, so the TRBD2 call from TCRdb remains unchecked. The CDR3 consists of 15 residues. Germline CDR1 and CDR2: SQVTM and ANQGSEA.